These 4 T cell receptor beta chains were all obtained from the same sample, sequenced in a study of cytomegalovirus exposure and HLA in healthy donors. A multiplex PCR was run with 60 Vbeta primers and 13 Jbeta primers. TCRdb's copy holds only in-frame clones and misses some; the assay was immunoSEQ multiplex PCR. The table has 150,000 to 200,000 clones, approximately 80% seen once. The specimen sequenced was PBMCs. The source of these receptors is a woman in her twenties or thirties in good health and CMV-seropositive.

J is TRBJ2-5 and V is TRBV7-2; 9 bases are shared with TRBD2. This CDR3 spans 15 amino acids. After removal of 1 base from V and 5 bases from J, the junction contained 5 bases not matched to a gene. Germline lookup yields CDR1 SGHTA and CDR2 FQGNSA. The CDR3 region has the DNA TGTGCCAGCAGCTTAGGCGGGGGGGCAAGGGAGACCCAGTACTTC. Translation gives CASSLGGGARETQYF.

This chain uses TRBV5-1 with TRBJ2-3; no definite D call. Between the trimmed V and J ends, which lost 7 bases and 2 bases, there was a span of 11 bases. This CDR3 is built from 13 residues. The germline CDR1 and CDR2 sequences are SGHRS and YFSETQ. The CDR3 bases are TGCGCCAGCGCTAGATCCGCCACAGATACGCAGTATTTT. It encodes CASARSATDTQYF.

The chain joins TRBV11-2 to TRBJ1-1; 8 nucleotides agree with TRBD1. Unmatched junction bases numbered 7, after V lost 4 bases and J lost 0 bases. CDR3 length: 16 amino acids. Germline CDR1 and CDR2: SGHAT and FQNNGV. The CDR3 spells CASSSGTGLMNTEAFF. The CDR3 DNA is TGTGCCAGCAGCTCCGGGACAGGCCTTATGAACACTGAAGCTTTCTTT.

V and J are TRBV19 and TRBJ2-3; 9 positions agree with TRBD2. Germline assignment: CDR1 LNHDA and CDR2 SQIVND (reference sequence). With V trimmed by 1 base and J by 3 bases, 5 bases remained unmatched. CDR3 size: 16 residues. CDR3 DNA: TGTGCCAGTAGTATAGCAGCGGGGGGAGGGACAGATACGCAGTATTTT. Translation: CASSIAAGGGTDTQYF. The full variable domain, with the rest looked up from reference TRBV19 and TRBJ2-3, is DGGITQSPKYLFRKEGQNVTLSCEQNLNHDAMYWYRQDPGQGLRLIYYSQIVNDFQKGDIAEGYSVSREKKESFPLTVTSAQKNPTAFYLCASSIAAGGGTDTQYFGPGTRLTVL.